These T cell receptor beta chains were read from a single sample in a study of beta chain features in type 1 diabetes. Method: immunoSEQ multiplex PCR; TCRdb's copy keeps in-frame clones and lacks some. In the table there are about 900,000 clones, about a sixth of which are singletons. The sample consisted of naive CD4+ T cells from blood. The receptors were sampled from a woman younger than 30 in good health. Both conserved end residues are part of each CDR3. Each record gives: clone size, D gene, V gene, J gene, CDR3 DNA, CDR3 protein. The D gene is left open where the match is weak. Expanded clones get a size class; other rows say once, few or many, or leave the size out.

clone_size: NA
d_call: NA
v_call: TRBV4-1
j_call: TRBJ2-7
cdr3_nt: TGCGCCAGCAGCCTTGCCCCCCGGGGCGCAACCTACGAGCAGTACTTC
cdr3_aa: CASSLAPRGATYEQYF

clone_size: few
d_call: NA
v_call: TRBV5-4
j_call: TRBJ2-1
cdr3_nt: TGTGCCAGCAGCTTGGCCGACCAAGAGCAGTTCTTC
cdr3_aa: CASSLADQEQFF

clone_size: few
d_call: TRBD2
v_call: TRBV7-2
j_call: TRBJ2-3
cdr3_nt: TGTGCCAGCAGCTCCCCAAGCACACTTAGCGGGAGGACAACAGATACGCAGTATTTT
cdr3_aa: CASSSPSTLSGRTTDTQYF

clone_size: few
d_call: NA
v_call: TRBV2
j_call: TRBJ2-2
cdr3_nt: TGTGCCAGCAGTGAACCTACAGACAGGCCGAACACCGGGGAGCTGTTTTTT
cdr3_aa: CASSEPTDRPNTGELFF

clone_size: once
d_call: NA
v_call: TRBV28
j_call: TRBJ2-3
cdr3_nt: TGTGCCAGCAGCCGGGCGGAGGCCGACACAGATACGCAGTATTTT
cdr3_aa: CASSRAEADTDTQYF

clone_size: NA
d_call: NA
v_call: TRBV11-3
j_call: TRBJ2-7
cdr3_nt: TGTGCCAGCAGCGCGGGTAGCTCCTACGAGCAGTACTTC
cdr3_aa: CASSAGSSYEQYF

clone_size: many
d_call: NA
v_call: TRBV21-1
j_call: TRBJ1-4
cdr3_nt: TGTGCCAGCGCTGGACAGGGGGTTTTT
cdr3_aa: CASAGQGVF

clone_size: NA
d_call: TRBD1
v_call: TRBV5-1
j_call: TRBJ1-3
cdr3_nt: TGCGCCAGCAGCTCAGACAGGGTCACTGGAAACACCATATATTTT
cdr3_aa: CASSSDRVTGNTIYF

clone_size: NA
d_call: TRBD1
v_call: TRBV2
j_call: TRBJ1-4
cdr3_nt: TGTGCCAGCAAGGACAGGTCGAATGAAAAACTGTTTTTT
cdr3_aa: CASKDRSNEKLFF

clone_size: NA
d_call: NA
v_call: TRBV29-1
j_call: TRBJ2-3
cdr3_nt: TGCAGCGTTCTCGGGAAAGGAGATACGCAGTATTTT
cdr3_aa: CSVLGKGDTQYF

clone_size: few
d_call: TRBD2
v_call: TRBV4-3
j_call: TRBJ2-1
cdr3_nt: TGCGCCAGCAGCCAAGATAGAAGGACTAGCGGGAGGCGGTCCTACAATGAGCAGTTCTTC
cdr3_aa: CASSQDRRTSGRRSYNEQFF

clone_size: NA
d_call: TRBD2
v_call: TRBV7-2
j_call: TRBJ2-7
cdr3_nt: TGTGCCAGCAGCTTTAGCGGGAGCTACTACGAGCAGTACTTC
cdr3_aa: CASSFSGSYYEQYF

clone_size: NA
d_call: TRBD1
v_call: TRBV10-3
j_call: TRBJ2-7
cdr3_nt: TGTGCCATCACCCCCGGACAGGCTTCCTACGAGCAGTACTTC
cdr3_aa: CAITPGQASYEQYF

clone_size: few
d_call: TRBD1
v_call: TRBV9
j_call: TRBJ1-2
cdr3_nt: TGTGCCAGCAGCGCACAGGGGAGCGGATTGGGCGGCTACACCTTC
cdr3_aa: CASSAQGSGLGGYTF

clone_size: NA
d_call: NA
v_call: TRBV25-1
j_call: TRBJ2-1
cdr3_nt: TGTGCCAGCAGTGAATCTGGAGACAGTTCTAATGAGCAGTTCTTC
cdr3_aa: CASSESGDSSNEQFF

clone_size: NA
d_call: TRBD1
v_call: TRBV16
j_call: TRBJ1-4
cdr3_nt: TGTGCCAGCAGCCCCCTCGTCCGGGACAGGGATAATGAAAAACTGTTTTTT
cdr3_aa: CASSPLVRDRDNEKLFF

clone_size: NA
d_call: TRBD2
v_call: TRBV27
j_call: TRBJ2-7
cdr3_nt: TGTGCCAGCAGTTTAGGGGCCCTCCCTAGCGGGAGAATGTACTTC
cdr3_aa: CASSLGALPSGRMYF

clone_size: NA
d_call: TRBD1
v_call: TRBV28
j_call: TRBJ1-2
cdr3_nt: TGTGCCAGCAGTTTAGGACAGGGGGCGTATGGCTACACCTTC
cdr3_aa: CASSLGQGAYGYTF

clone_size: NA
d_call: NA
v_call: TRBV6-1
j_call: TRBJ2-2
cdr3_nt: TGTGCCAGCGTCGTCGTCGACGCCGGGGAGCTGTTTTTT
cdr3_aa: CASVVVDAGELFF

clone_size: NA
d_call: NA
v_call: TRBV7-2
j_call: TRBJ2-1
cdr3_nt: TGTGCCAGCAGCTTCCCCCGTAGTAGATTGTCGACTGAGCAGTTCTTC
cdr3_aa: CASSFPRSRLSTEQFF